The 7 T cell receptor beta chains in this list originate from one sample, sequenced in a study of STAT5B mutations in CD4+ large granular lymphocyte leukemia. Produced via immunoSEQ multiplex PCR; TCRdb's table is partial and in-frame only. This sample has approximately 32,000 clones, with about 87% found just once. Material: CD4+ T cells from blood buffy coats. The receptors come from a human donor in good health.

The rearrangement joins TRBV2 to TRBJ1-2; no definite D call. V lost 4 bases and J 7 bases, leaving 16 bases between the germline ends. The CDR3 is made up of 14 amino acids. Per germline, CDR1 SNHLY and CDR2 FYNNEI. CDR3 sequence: CASSVATRAVGYTF. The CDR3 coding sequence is TGTGCCAGCAGTGTCGCCACACGGGCGGTTGGCTACACCTTC.

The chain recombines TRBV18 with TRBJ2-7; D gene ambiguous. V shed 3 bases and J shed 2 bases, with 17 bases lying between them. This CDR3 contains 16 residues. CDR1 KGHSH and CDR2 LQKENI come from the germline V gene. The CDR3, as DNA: TGTGCCAGCTCACCGCCGGGTCCCGAAAGGGCCTACGAGCAGTACTTC. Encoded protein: CASSPPGPERAYEQYF.

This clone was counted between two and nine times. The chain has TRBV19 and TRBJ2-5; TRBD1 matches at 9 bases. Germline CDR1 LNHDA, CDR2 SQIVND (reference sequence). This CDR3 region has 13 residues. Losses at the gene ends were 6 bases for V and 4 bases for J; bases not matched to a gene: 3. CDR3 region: CASSQDRGETQYF. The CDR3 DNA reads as TGTGCCAGTAGCCAGGACAGGGGAGAGACCCAGTACTTC.

In DNA form, the CDR3 reads TGCGCCAGCAACGGGGGAGGCACCGGGGAGCTGTTTTTT. Protein product: CASNGGGTGELFF. The V and J genes are TRBV5-1 and TRBJ2-2; D is possibly TRBD2 (6 bases). CDR1 and CDR2 (germline): SGHRS, YFSETQ. CDR3 length: 13 residues. Trimming left V 6 bases short and J 4 bases short, with 10 bases between.

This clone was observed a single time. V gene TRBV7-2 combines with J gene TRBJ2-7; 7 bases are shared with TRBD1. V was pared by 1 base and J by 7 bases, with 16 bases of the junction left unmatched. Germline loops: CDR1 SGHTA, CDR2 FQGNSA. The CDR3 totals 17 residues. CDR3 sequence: CASSLGGTVRAVGEQYF. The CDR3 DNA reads TGTGCCAGCAGCTTAGGGGGGACAGTTAGGGCGGTAGGGGAGCAGTACTTC.

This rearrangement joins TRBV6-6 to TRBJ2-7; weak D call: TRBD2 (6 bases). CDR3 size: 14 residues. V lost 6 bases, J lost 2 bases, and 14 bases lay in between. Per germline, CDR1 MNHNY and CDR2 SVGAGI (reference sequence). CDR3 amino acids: CASRPKEGPYEQYF. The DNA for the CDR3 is TGTGCCAGCAGACCAAAGGAGGGGCCCTACGAGCAGTACTTC.

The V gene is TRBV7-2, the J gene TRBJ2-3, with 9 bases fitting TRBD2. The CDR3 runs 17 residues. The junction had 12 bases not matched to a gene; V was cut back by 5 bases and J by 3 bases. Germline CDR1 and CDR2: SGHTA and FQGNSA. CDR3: CASSRSLSGGGTDTQYF. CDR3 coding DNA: TGTGCCAGCAGCCGGAGCCTTAGCGGGGGAGGGACAGATACGCAGTATTTT.